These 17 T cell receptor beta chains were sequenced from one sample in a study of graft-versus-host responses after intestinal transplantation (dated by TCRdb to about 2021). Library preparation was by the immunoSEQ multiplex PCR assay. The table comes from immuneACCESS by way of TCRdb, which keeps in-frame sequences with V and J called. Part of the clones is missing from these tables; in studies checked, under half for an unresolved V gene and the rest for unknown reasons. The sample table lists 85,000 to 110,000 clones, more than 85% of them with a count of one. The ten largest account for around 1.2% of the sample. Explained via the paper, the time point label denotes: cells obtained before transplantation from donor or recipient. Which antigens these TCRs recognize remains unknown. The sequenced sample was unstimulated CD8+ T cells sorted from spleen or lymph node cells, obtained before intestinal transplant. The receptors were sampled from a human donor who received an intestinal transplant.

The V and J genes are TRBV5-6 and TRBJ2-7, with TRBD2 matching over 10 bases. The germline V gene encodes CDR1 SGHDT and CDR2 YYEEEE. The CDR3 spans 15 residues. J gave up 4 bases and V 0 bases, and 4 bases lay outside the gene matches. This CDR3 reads CASSLAAGGPYEQYF. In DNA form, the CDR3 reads TGTGCCAGCAGCTTGGCAGCGGGGGGGCCGTACGAGCAGTACTTC.

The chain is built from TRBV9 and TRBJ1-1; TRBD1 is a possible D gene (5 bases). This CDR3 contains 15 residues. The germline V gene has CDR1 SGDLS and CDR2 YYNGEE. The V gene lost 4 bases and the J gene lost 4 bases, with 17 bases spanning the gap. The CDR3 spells CASSIGQGVATEAFF. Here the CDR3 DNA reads TGTGCCAGCAGCATCGGACAAGGGGTGGCCACTGAAGCTTTCTTT.

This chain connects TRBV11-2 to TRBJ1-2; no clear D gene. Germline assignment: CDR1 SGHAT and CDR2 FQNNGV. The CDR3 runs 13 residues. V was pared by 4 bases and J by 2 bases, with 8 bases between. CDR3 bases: TGTGCCAGCAGCTCAAATAACAACTATGGCTACACCTTC. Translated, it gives CASSSNNNYGYTF. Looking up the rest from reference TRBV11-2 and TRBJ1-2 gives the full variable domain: EAGVAQSPRYKIIEKRQSVAFWCNPISGHATLYWYQQILGQGPKLLIQFQNNGVVDDSQLPKDRFSAERLKGVDSTLKIQPAKLEDSAVYLCASSSNNNYGYTFGSGTRLTVV.

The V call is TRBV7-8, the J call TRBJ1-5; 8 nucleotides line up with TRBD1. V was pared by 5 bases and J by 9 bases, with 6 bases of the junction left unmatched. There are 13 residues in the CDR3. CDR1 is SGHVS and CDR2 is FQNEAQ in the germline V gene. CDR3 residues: CASSPRTGLPQHF. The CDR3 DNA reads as TGTGCCAGCAGCCCCCGGACAGGGCTGCCCCAGCATTTT.

CDR3 loop: CASTKGGNEQYF. DNA for the CDR3: TGTGCCAGTACCAAAGGGGGGAACGAGCAGTACTTC. The chain uses TRBV19 and TRBJ2-7, with D possibly called TRBD1 or TRBD2 (6 bases each). V was pared by 7 bases and J by 5 bases, with 12 bases between. The CDR3 is made up of 12 amino acids. CDR1 is LNHDA and CDR2 is SQIVND in the germline V gene (reference sequence).

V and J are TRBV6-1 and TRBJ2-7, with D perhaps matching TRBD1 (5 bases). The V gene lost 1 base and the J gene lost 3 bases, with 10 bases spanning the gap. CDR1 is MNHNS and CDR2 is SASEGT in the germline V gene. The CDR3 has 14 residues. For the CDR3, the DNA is TGTGCCAGCAGTGAAGGACAGCCCAACTACGAGCAGTACTTC. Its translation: CASSEGQPNYEQYF.

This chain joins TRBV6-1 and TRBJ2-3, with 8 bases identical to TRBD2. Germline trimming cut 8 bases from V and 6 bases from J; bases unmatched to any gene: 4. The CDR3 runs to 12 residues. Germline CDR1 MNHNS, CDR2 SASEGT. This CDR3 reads CASWTGGDTQYF. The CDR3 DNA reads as TGTGCCAGCTGGACGGGGGGGGATACGCAGTATTTT.

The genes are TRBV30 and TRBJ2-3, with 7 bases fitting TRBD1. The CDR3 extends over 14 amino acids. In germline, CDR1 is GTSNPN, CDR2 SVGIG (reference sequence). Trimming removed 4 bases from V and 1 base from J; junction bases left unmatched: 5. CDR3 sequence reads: CAWMTGMGTDTQYF. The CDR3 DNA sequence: TGTGCCTGGATGACAGGGATGGGCACAGATACGCAGTATTTT.

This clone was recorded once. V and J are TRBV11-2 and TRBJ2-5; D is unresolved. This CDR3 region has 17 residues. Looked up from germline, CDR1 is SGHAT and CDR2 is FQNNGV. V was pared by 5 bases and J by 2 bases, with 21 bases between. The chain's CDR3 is CASSQLVSGWTQETQYF. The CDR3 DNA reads TGTGCCAGCAGCCAACTGGTGAGTGGGTGGACGCAAGAGACCCAGTACTTC.

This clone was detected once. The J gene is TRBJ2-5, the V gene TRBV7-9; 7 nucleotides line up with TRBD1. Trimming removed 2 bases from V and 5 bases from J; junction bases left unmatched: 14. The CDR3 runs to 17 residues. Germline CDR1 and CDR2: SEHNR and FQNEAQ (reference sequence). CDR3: CASSLIIGTVAWETQYF. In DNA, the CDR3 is TGTGCCAGCAGCTTAATTATAGGGACAGTTGCTTGGGAGACCCAGTACTTC.

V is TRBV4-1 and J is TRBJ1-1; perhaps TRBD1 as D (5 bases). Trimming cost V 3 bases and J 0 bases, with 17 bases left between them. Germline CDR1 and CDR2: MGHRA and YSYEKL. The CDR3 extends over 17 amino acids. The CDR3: CASSHQDLGEMNTEAFF. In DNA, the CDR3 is TGCGCCAGCAGCCATCAAGACCTAGGGGAGATGAACACTGAAGCTTTCTTT.

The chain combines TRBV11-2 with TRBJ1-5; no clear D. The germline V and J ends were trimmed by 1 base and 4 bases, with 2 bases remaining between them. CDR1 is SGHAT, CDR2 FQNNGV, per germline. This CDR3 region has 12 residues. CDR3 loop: CASSLGNQPQHF. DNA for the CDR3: TGTGCCAGCAGCTTAGGAAATCAGCCCCAGCATTTT.

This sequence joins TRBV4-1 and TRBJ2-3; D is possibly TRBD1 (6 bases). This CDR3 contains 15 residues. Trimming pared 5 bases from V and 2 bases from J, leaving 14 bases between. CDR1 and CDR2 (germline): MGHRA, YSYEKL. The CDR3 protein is CASSSTGLDTDTQYF. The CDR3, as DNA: TGCGCCAGCAGCTCGACAGGATTAGACACAGATACGCAGTATTTT.

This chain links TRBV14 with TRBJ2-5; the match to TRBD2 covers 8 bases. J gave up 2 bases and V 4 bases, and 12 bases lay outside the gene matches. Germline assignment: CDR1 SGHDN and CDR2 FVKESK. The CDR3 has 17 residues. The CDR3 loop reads CASSPSPIAGTQETQYF. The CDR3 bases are TGTGCCAGCAGCCCCTCTCCCATAGCGGGGACTCAAGAGACCCAGTACTTC. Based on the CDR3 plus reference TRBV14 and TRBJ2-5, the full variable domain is EAGVTQFPSHSVIEKGQTVTLRCDPISGHDNLYWYRRVMGKEIKFLLHFVKESKQDESGMPNNRFLAERTGGTYSTLKVQPAELEDSGVYFCASSPSPIAGTQETQYFGPGTRLLVL.

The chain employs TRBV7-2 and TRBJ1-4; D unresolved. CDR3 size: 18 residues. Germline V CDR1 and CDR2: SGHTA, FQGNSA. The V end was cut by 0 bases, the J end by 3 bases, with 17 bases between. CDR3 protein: CASSLAVGVSPPNEKLFF. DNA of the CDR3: TGTGCCAGCAGCTTAGCGGTCGGGGTGTCCCCTCCTAATGAAAAACTGTTTTTT.

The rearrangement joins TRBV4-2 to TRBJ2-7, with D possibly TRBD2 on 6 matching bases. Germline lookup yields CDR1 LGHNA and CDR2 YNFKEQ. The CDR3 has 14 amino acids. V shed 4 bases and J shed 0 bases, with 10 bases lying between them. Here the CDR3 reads CASSLLASSYEQYF. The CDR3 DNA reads TGTGCCAGCAGCCTGCTAGCGAGCTCCTACGAGCAGTACTTC.

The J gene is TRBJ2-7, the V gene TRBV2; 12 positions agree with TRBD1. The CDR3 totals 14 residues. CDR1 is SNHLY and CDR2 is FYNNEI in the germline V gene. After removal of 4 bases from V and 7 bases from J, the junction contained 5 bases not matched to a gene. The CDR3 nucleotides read TGTGCCAGCAGTGCCGGGACAGGGGGCCAAGAGCAGTACTTC. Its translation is CASSAGTGGQEQYF.